Described below is a single TCR beta chain sequence and its context. Its cognate antigen is unknown. A J-beta primer mix and a sample-barcoded 5' primer were used in a second PCR of about 7 to 12 cycles. Sequencing yielded, for each sample, at least 2.5 million paired-end reads carrying CDR3. A single record per CDR3 protein comes from TCRdb applying MiXCR to the 5' RACE reads. The repertoire holds some 1.4 million distinct CDR3 sequences, with 35% to 45% as singletons. The data belong to a study of blood T cells in healthy people across ages. Study in general: About one barcoded beta molecule per two T cells was captured by template switching.

Study-level results: The recorded TCR beta diversity per million T cells decreased in a roughly linear manner with age.

They isolated at least 6.5 million PBMCs from each sample. Sequencing was carried out using blood. The sequence was collected from a woman under 30 in good health.

DNA of the CDR3: TGCGCCAGCAGCCAAACCGACAGGGGACGGGACGAGCAGTACTTC. Its translation: CASSQTDRGRDEQYF. The V and J genes are TRBV4-1 and TRBJ2-7, with 8 bases fitting TRBD1. This CDR3 has 15 amino acids. CDR1 is MGHRA and CDR2 is YSYEKL in the germline V gene. The J segment lost 5 bases and the V segment lost 2 bases, leaving 8 bases of the junction unmatched.